The clone carrying this T cell receptor beta chain appeared a few times. What it binds is not known. This record comes from a study of T cells in Graves' hyperthyroidism and ophthalmopathy. About the research overall: Peripheral blood was taken when the disease was first diagnosed, before any treatment began.

RNA transcripts served as the template for amplifying TCR beta CDR3 regions. First-round RT-PCR of the TCR CDR3 relied on the HTBI primer set. TCRdb processed the multiplex PCR reads anew with MiXCR; each CDR3 protein has one entry. The top ten clones hold approximately 14% of a sample with around 420,000 distinct CDR3 sequences, about 15% of them seen once. In patients aged 18 to 65, hyperthyroidism was newly diagnosed, with duration under 2 months. Exclusion of a patient resulted from uncontrolled infection, other autoimmune disease, pregnancy or lactation. The CDR3 has 12 residues. V gave up 3 bases and J gave up 15 bases; unmatched junction bases: 7. Notes on the study in general: Most clonotypes expanded in the thyroid (above 0.001) were also present in blood.

The V gene is TRBV12-3 or TRBV12-4, the J gene TRBJ2-1, with TRBD2 matching 8 bases. The source of this sequence is a woman aged 18-35 years with Graves' hyperthyroidism. Sequenced sample: blood. In DNA, the CDR3 is TGTGCCAGCAGTTTCGACAGCGGGAGTTGGTTCTTC. The encoded protein is CASSFDSGSWFF.